What follows are 24 T cell receptor beta chains derived from one specimen sequenced in a study of T cell responses to AZD1222 COVID-19 vaccine. TCRdb's table, derived via immunoSEQ multiplex PCR, lists solely in-frame clones and lacks some. This table has around 270,000 clones, around 92% appearing once. The source was peripheral blood, collected 28 days after the second AZD1222 dose. These receptors were taken from an adult who received the AZD1222 COVID-19 vaccine.

This chain connects TRBV27 to TRBJ2-7; 8 nucleotides match TRBD2. V lost 5 bases and J lost 4; bases outside the gene matches: 7. The germline V gene encodes CDR1 MNHEY and CDR2 SMNVEV (reference sequence). This CDR3 has 14 residues. Here the CDR3 DNA reads TGTGCCAGCAGTCGCTCCGGGGGGGCTTACGAGCAGTACTTC. Its protein product is CASSRSGGAYEQYF.

The chain is built from TRBV2 and TRBJ1-5; a weak D match, TRBD1 (5 bases). Trimming removed 6 bases from V and 7 bases from J, with 13 bases in between. Germline CDR1 reads SNHLY; CDR2 reads FYNNEI. The CDR3 is made up of 13 amino acids. CDR3 bases: TGTGCCAGCAGGACACCCGACAGACAGCCCCAGCATTTT. Translated: CASRTPDRQPQHF. The whole variable domain, filled in from reference TRBV2 and TRBJ1-5, reads EPEVTQTPSHQVTQMGQEVILRCVPISNHLYFYWYRQILGQKVEFLVSFYNNEISEKSEIFDDQFSVERPDGSNFTLKIRSTKLEDSAMYFCASRTPDRQPQHFGDGTRLSIL.

The chain recombines TRBV5-1 with TRBJ2-7; tentatively, D is TRBD1 or TRBD2 (5 bases each). Germline-derived CDR1 and CDR2 are SGHRS and YFSETQ. This CDR3 has 14 amino acids. V lost 3 bases to trimming and J lost 2 bases, with 12 bases between them. This chain's CDR3 is CASSSGVDTYEQYF. DNA for the CDR3: TGCGCCAGCAGCTCCGGGGTGGACACCTACGAGCAGTACTTC.

This clone was observed a single time. This chain connects TRBV7-6 to TRBJ2-3, with a possible D match to TRBD1 (6 bases). CDR3 size: 13 residues. V shed 4 bases and J shed 5 bases, with 10 bases lying between them. Germline V CDR1 and CDR2: SGHVS, FNYEAQ. The CDR3 coding sequence is TGTGCCAGCAGCTACAAGGACAGAGATACGCAGTATTTT. It translates to CASSYKDRDTQYF.

The V and J genes are TRBV28 and TRBJ2-7; 11 bases are shared with TRBD1. Germline V gene data show CDR1 as MDHEN and CDR2 as SYDVKM. The length of the CDR3 is 14 residues. V dropped 4 bases and J dropped 4; count of bases not matched to a gene: 3. The CDR3 bases are TGTGCCAGCAGTTCGGGACAGGGGGTTTACGAGCAGTACTTC. Encoded protein: CASSSGQGVYEQYF. The entire variable domain, with the rest obtained from reference TRBV28 and TRBJ2-7, is as follows: DVKVTQSSRYLVKRTGEKVFLECVQDMDHENMFWYRQDPGLGLRLIYFSYDVKMKEKGDIPEGYSVSREKKERFSLILESASTNQTSMYLCASSSGQGVYEQYFGPGTRLTVT.

This chain links TRBV5-4 with TRBJ2-5, with D possibly being TRBD2 (6 bases). Trimming removed 2 bases from V and 0 bases from J, with 20 bases in between. The CDR3 is 18 amino acids. In germline, CDR1 is SGHNT, CDR2 YYREEE (reference sequence). In DNA form, the CDR3 reads TGTGCCAGCAGCTTAGGCGGGATCACGCGTAAGTACCAAGAGACCCAGTACTTC. Its protein is CASSLGGITRKYQETQYF.

The CDR3: CASSPGHLRGNEKLFF. CDR3 sequence (DNA): TGTGCCAGCAGCCCGGGGCATCTCAGGGGTAATGAAAAACTGTTTTTT. The chain carries TRBV9 and TRBJ1-4; TRBD1 might be the D (6 bases). Trimming cost V 4 bases and J 4 bases, with 17 bases left between them. This CDR3 region has 16 residues. Per the germline V gene, CDR1 is SGDLS and CDR2 is YYNGEE. Based on the CDR3 plus reference TRBV9 and TRBJ1-4, the full variable domain is DSGVTQTPKHLITATGQRVTLRCSPRSGDLSVYWYQQSLDQGLQFLIQYYNGEERAKGNILERFSAQQFPDLHSELNLSSLELGDSALYFCASSPGHLRGNEKLFFGSGTQLSVL.

The rearrangement joins TRBV6-1 to TRBJ1-1; D gene uncertain. Trimming shortened V by 1 base and J by 5 bases, and 11 bases separated the two germline ends. Germline values: CDR1 MNHNS, CDR2 SASEGT. CDR3 size: 14 residues. CDR3 sequence: CASSEGGIRTEAFF. As DNA, the CDR3 is TGTGCCAGCAGTGAAGGAGGGATCCGAACTGAAGCTTTCTTT.

The chain combines TRBV10-3 with TRBJ2-7, with D possibly being TRBD1 (6 bases). The germline V gene has CDR1 ENHRY and CDR2 SYGVKD. The CDR3 length is 15 residues. V dropped 0 bases and J dropped 6 bases, with 15 bases sitting between them. The DNA for the CDR3 is TGTGCCATCAGTGAGTCGAAGGGGGTTGGGGGCGAGCAGTACTTC. Its protein product is CAISESKGVGGEQYF.

A few counts support this clone. This chain links TRBV3-1 (or the pseudogene TRBV3-2) with TRBJ1-2; D unresolved. CDR1 and CDR2 from the germline V gene are LGHDT and YNNKEL (reference sequence). The CDR3 is made up of 14 amino acids. The germline V and J ends were trimmed by 1 base and 8 bases, with 14 bases remaining between them. CDR3 loop: CASSQGHKNVGYTF. The CDR3 DNA sequence: TGTGCCAGCAGCCAAGGTCACAAGAATGTGGGCTACACCTTC.

In this sample, this clone turned up once. The chain recombines TRBV25-1 with TRBJ2-3, with D unresolved. V lost 8 bases and J lost 6, with 9 bases in between. The CDR3 is 11 residues long. CDR1 and CDR2 from the germline V gene are MGHDK and SYGVNS. The CDR3 bases are TGTGCCAGCTCCCTGCGTGATACGCAGTATTTT. Its translation: CASSLRDTQYF. Variable domain in full (rest from reference TRBV25-1 and TRBJ2-3): EADIYQTPRYLVIGTGKKITLECSQTMGHDKMYWYQQDPGMELHLIHYSYGVNSTEKGDLSSESTVSRIRTEHFPLTLESARPSHTSQYLCASSLRDTQYFGPGTRLTVL.

V and J are TRBV18 and TRBJ1-4; D possibly corresponds to TRBD1 (6 bases). CDR3 length equals 16 residues. CDR1 KGHSH and CDR2 LQKENI come from the germline V gene. V was clipped by 3 bases and J by 0 bases, with 11 bases between them. The CDR3 protein is CASSPLQGPTNEKLFF. The DNA for the CDR3 is TGTGCCAGCTCACCGTTACAGGGTCCAACTAATGAAAAACTGTTTTTT.

J is TRBJ2-7 and V is TRBV18; D may match TRBD1 or TRBD2 (6 bases each). The V gene's germline CDR1 is KGHSH and CDR2 LQKENI. Trimming took 3 bases from V and 7 from J, leaving 16 bases between them. CDR3 length equals 14 residues. The DNA of the CDR3 is TGTGCCAGCTCACCTTATTCCGGGGGCCTGGAGCAGTACTTC. Residues: CASSPYSGGLEQYF.

The rearrangement links TRBV18 to TRBJ2-7; 7 bases map to TRBD2. The CDR3 has 14 amino acids. V gave up 2 bases and J gave up 3 bases; unmatched junction bases: 4. CDR1 is KGHSH and CDR2 is LQKENI in the germline V gene. CDR3 region: CASSPGGGVYEQYF. The CDR3 DNA follows: TGTGCCAGCTCACCAGGCGGGGGTGTCTACGAGCAGTACTTC. The complete variable domain, with remaining parts taken from reference TRBV18 and TRBJ2-7, reads NAGVMQNPRHLVRRRGQEARLRCSPMKGHSHVYWYRQLPEEGLKFMVYLQKENIIDESGMPKERFSAEFPKEGPSILRIQQVVRGDSAAYFCASSPGGGVYEQYFGPGTRLTVT.

The V call is TRBV3-1 (or the pseudogene TRBV3-2), the J call TRBJ1-1; D unresolved. Trimming stripped 8 bases from V and 6 bases from J, with 13 bases between. The CDR3 is 12 amino acids. Germline assignment: CDR1 LGHDT and CDR2 YNNKEL (reference sequence). CDR3 region: CASLVLYPEAFF. DNA of the CDR3: TGTGCCAGCTTAGTCCTCTATCCTGAAGCTTTCTTT.

The J gene is TRBJ1-1, the V gene TRBV29-1; maybe TRBD1 (6 bases). Looked up from germline, CDR1 is SQVTM and CDR2 is ANQGSEA. Trimming removed 4 bases at V and 7 bases at J, with 10 bases between. This CDR3 region has 11 residues. CDR3 sequence: CSVGQGLEAFF. Written as DNA, the CDR3 is TGCAGCGTTGGCCAGGGGCTTGAAGCTTTCTTT.

The chain recombines TRBV28 with TRBJ1-5; TRBD1 matches 7 bases. Germline CDR1 MDHEN, CDR2 SYDVKM. V lost 8 bases, J lost 5 bases, and 9 bases stayed unmatched. The CDR3 sequence is 14 residues long. CDR3 in DNA: TGTGCCAGCGAGAGACAGGGAGGACATCAGCCCCAGCATTTT. This translates into CASERQGGHQPQHF. Full variable domain (outside the CDR3, taken from reference TRBV28 and TRBJ1-5): DVKVTQSSRYLVKRTGEKVFLECVQDMDHENMFWYRQDPGLGLRLIYFSYDVKMKEKGDIPEGYSVSREKKERFSLILESASTNQTSMYLCASERQGGHQPQHFGDGTRLSIL.

CDR3 bases: TGTGCCAGCAGAGCTGAGAGCTCCTACAATGAGCAGTTCTTC. Protein: CASRAESSYNEQFF. The chain couples TRBV6-5 to TRBJ2-1, with D hard to call. Trimming took off 6 bases at V and 0 bases at J, with 9 bases between the two ends. The CDR3 is 14 amino acids. Germline-derived CDR1 and CDR2 are MNHEY and SVGAGI.

The CDR3 DNA follows: TGTGCCAGCAGGGACAGGGGCGACGAGCAGTACTTC. Protein product: CASRDRGDEQYF. The chain is built from TRBV2 and TRBJ2-7; 9 positions agree with TRBD1. J lost 5 bases, V lost 6 bases, and 2 bases had no gene match. Looked up from germline, CDR1 is SNHLY and CDR2 is FYNNEI. This CDR3 is built from 12 residues.

The rearrangement links TRBV6-1 to TRBJ2-7, with a tentative D call TRBD1 (5 bases). V was shortened by 5 bases and J by 3 bases, with 11 bases between the two germline ends. The germline gives CDR1 MNHNS, CDR2 SASEGT. This CDR3 comprises 13 residues. Written as DNA, the CDR3 is TGTGCCAGCAGTTCCAGGGCGCTCTACGAGCAGTACTTC. Its translation is CASSSRALYEQYF.

The chain has TRBV19 and TRBJ1-1, with a possible D match to TRBD1 (5 bases). The germline V gene encodes CDR1 LNHDA and CDR2 SQIVND (reference sequence). Deletions cut 6 bases from V and 1 base from J, with 15 bases between. The CDR3 contains 15 residues. DNA for the CDR3: TGTGCCAGTAGAAGGTGGGGCTACCAGAACACTGAAGCTTTCTTT. This codes for CASRRWGYQNTEAFF.

DNA of the CDR3: TGTGCCAGCGGAGACAAACCCTACGAGCAGTACTTC. Translated: CASGDKPYEQYF. The J gene is TRBJ2-7, the V gene TRBV6-5; no clear D gene. V was clipped by 8 bases and J by 2 bases, with 10 bases between them. Germline-derived CDR1 and CDR2 are MNHEY and SVGAGI. This CDR3 has 12 residues.

This chain links TRBV11-2 with TRBJ1-2, with TRBD1 matching 8 bases. CDR1 is SGHAT, CDR2 FQNNGV, per germline. CDR3 length equals 14 residues. The ends lost 3 bases at V and 6 bases at J; junction bases unmatched: 6. DNA of the CDR3: TGTGCCAGCAGCTTCGACAGGGGCGATGATGGCTACACCTTC. This gives the protein CASSFDRGDDGYTF.

V and J are TRBV2 and TRBJ1-2, with 9 nucleotides matching TRBD1. The V gene end was trimmed by 4 bases and the J gene end by 1 base; junction bases not matched to a gene: 4. Germline CDR1 and CDR2: SNHLY and FYNNEI. The CDR3 runs 15 residues. CDR3 amino acids: CASSVHRGRNYGYTF. The CDR3 DNA follows: TGTGCCAGCAGTGTACACAGGGGGCGTAACTATGGCTACACCTTC. The full variable domain, its missing parts supplied by reference TRBV2 and TRBJ1-2, is EPEVTQTPSHQVTQMGQEVILRCVPISNHLYFYWYRQILGQKVEFLVSFYNNEISEKSEIFDDQFSVERPDGSNFTLKIRSTKLEDSAMYFCASSVHRGRNYGYTFGSGTRLTVV.